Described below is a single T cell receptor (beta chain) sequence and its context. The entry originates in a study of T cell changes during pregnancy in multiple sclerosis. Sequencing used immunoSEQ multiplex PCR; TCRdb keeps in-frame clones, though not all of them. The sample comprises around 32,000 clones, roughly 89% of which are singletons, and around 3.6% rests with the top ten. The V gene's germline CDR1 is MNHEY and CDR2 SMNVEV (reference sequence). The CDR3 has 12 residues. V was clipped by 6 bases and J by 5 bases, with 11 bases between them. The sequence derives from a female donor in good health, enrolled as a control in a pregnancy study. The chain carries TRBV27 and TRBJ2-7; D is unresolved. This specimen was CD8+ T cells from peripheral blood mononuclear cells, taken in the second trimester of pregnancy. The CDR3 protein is CASSRLGNEQYF. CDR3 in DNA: TGTGCCAGCAGCCGACTCGGTAACGAGCAGTACTTC.